This entry describes one T cell receptor beta chain. Its specificity is unknown. This entry belongs to a study of cytomegalovirus exposure and HLA in healthy donors. Whole-study results and caveats: Productive status was seen about 87% or about 30% of the time for most TCR beta V segments in an earlier analysis. Apart from CMV serostatus, no immune exposure information was available.

A multiplex PCR was run with 60 Vbeta primers and 13 Jbeta primers. The protocol was immunoSEQ multiplex PCR, while the TCRdb copy is restricted to in-frame clones and leaves out a portion. The table has roughly 89,000 clones, 75% to 85% seen once. Trimming shortened V by 8 bases and J by 0 bases, and 9 bases separated the two germline ends. The germline gives CDR1 MNHNS, CDR2 SASEGT. This CDR3 has 13 residues. The source material was PBMCs. The sequence was obtained from a man aged 18 to 29 in good health and CMV-seronegative. The chain employs TRBV6-1 and TRBJ2-3, with no clear D. The CDR3 DNA reads as TGTGCCAGCGGTACCGGGAGCACAGATACGCAGTATTTT. The encoded protein is CASGTGSTDTQYF.